One and the same sample provided the 25 T cell receptor beta chains below, sequenced in a study of type 1 and type 2 diabetes patients. Amplification started from genomic DNA. A primer set of 30 forward and 13 reverse primers amplified the CDR3. TCRdb called the multiplex PCR reads again in MiXCR, with one record for every CDR3 protein. The table shows fewer than 350,000 distinct CDR3 sequences, with 40% to 50% occurring only once. Sequencing was done on a sample of peripheral blood mononuclear cells (PBMCs). All receptors come from a man younger than 35 with type 2 diabetes.

Concerning this clonotype: The junction differs from germline at one of its ends, possibly a read error. The gene calls are TRBV11-2 and TRBJ2-7, with 10 nucleotides matching TRBD2. Germline V gene data show CDR1 as SGHAT and CDR2 as FQNNGV. The CDR3 sequence is 15 residues long. The CDR3 reads CANSLQREGPYEQYF. DNA of the CDR3: TGTGCCAACAGCTTACAGCGGGAGGGCCCCTACGAGCAGTACTTC.

The CDR3 DNA reads TGTGCCAGCAGCTTAGAAGGCGTCAGGGGAAATTCACCCCTCCACTTT. Amino acid sequence: CASSLEGVRGNSPLHF. This sequence joins TRBV7-8 and TRBJ1-6; D perhaps matches TRBD1 (6 bases). CDR1 and CDR2 from the germline V gene are SGHVS and FQNEAQ. V lost 1 base and J lost 7, with 14 bases in between. The length of the CDR3 is 16 residues.

The CDR3 is CASSIFGQGDQPQHF. The CDR3 DNA follows: TGTGCCAGCAGCATTTTCGGACAGGGGGATCAGCCCCAGCATTTT. The chain has TRBV7-9 and TRBJ1-5, with TRBD1 matching 10 bases. Germline CDR1 and CDR2: SEHNR and FQNEAQ (reference sequence). Trimming cost V 5 bases and J 5 bases; bases outside gene matches: 6. CDR3 length equals 15 residues. The full variable domain, with the rest looked up from reference TRBV7-9 and TRBJ1-5, is DTGVSQNPRHKITKRGQNVTFRCDPISEHNRLYWYRQTLGQGPEFLTYFQNEAQLEKSRLLSDRFSAERPKGSFSTLEIQRTEQGDSAMYLCASSIFGQGDQPQHFGDGTRLSIL.

This clonotype was detected only a few times. In nucleotides, the CDR3 is TGCGCCAGCAGCTTCGGGACTTCGGACAGCTATGGCTACACCTTC. The encoded protein is CASSFGTSDSYGYTF. The rearrangement links TRBV5-1 to TRBJ1-2, with D maybe TRBD1 (6 bases). V was cut by 2 bases and J by 4 bases, with 15 bases left in between. This CDR3 has 15 amino acids. CDR1 SGHRS and CDR2 YFSETQ come from the germline V gene.

This chain links TRBV20-1 with TRBJ1-6, with no clear D. Looked up from germline, CDR1 is DFQATT and CDR2 is SNEGSKA (reference sequence). The CDR3 is 15 residues long. V shed 0 bases and J shed 7 bases, with 13 bases lying between them. The CDR3 spells CSARDQEGNNSPLHF. The CDR3 nucleotides are TGCAGTGCTAGAGATCAGGAGGGAAACAATTCACCCCTCCACTTT.

The V call is TRBV30, the J call TRBJ1-2; no firm D call. The V end was cut by 4 bases, the J end by 4 bases, with 13 bases between. The CDR3 runs to 13 residues. In germline, CDR1 is GTSNPN, CDR2 SVGIG (reference sequence). In DNA form, the CDR3 reads TGTGCCTGGAATCCGGATTATGGCTATGGCTACACCTTC. Protein: CAWNPDYGYGYTF.

This clonotype was found a few times. The chain links TRBV4-2 to TRBJ2-7, with TRBD2 identical over 10 bases. This CDR3 is 15 amino acids long. Germline V gene sequence: CDR1 LGHNA, CDR2 YNFKEQ. V lost 5 bases to trimming and J lost 3 bases; unmatched junction nucleotides: 7. The chain's CDR3 is CASSSLSGGRYEQYF. CDR3 in DNA: TGTGCCAGCAGCAGTCTTAGCGGGGGGCGCTACGAGCAGTACTTC.

There are a few counts of this clonotype. This chain joins TRBV13 and TRBJ2-3, with D perhaps assigned TRBD1 or TRBD2 (5 bases each). Germline-derived CDR1 and CDR2 are PRHDT and FYEKMQ (reference sequence). The CDR3 has 12 amino acids. V was cut by 5 bases and J by 5 bases, with 8 bases left in between. In DNA, the CDR3 is TGTGCCAGCAGCGGGGCGGGAGATACGCAGTATTTT. Translating gives CASSGAGDTQYF.

This clonotype was counted ten times or more. V is TRBV15 and J is TRBJ2-5; tentative D call: TRBD2 (5 bases). The V and J ends lost 0 bases and 1 base respectively, with 9 bases between them. The germline gives CDR1 LNHNV, CDR2 YYDKDF (reference sequence). CDR3 size: 15 residues. The CDR3 bases are TGTGCCACCAGCAGAGATGGAGGCGGCCAAGAGACCCAGTACTTC. Protein product: CATSRDGGGQETQYF.

V is TRBV7-2 and J is TRBJ1-2, with D perhaps matching TRBD1 (5 bases). Germline CDR1 and CDR2: SGHTA and FQGNSA. Trimming removed 4 bases from V and 0 bases from J, with 15 bases in between. CDR3 length: 16 residues. The CDR3 reads CASSSRRVTTNYGYTF. The CDR3 bases are TGTGCCAGCAGCTCCCGCAGGGTAACTACTAACTATGGCTACACCTTC. Based on the CDR3 plus reference TRBV7-2 and TRBJ1-2, the full variable domain is GAGVSQSPSNKVTEKGKDVELRCDPISGHTALYWYRQSLGQGLEFLIYFQGNSAPDKSGLPSDRFSAERTGGSVSTLTIQRTQQEDSAVYLCASSSRRVTTNYGYTFGSGTRLTVV.

The chain recombines TRBV11-3 with TRBJ2-1; D may be TRBD1 or TRBD2 (5 bases each). CDR1 is SGHNT and CDR2 is YENEEA in the germline V gene. This CDR3 spans 17 amino acids. Trimming pared 0 bases from V and 0 bases from J, leaving 12 bases between. Here the CDR3 DNA reads TGTGCCAGCAGCTTAGAACCGGGACCCCTCTCCTACAATGAGCAGTTCTTC. Residues: CASSLEPGPLSYNEQFF.

This clonotype occurred a few times. The J gene is TRBJ1-5, the V gene TRBV20-1; D is ambiguous. This CDR3 contains 15 residues. Germline V gene sequence: CDR1 DFQATT, CDR2 SNEGSKA (reference sequence). With 5 bases removed from V and 3 bases from J, the gap between germline ends came to 17 bases. In DNA form, the CDR3 reads TGCAGTGCTCGGAGCCTGGACGCCTACAATCAGCCCCAGCATTTT. Translation gives CSARSLDAYNQPQHF.

This chain joins TRBV7-2 and TRBJ1-2; D uncertain. V dropped 4 bases and J dropped 8 bases, with 14 bases sitting between them. CDR1 and CDR2 (germline): SGHTA, FQGNSA. The CDR3 contains 13 residues. Written as DNA, the CDR3 is TGTGCCAGCAGCTCTAGGACTGGGAGAGGCTACACCTTC. Protein product: CASSSRTGRGYTF.

This sequence joins TRBV4-1 and TRBJ1-3; D is uncertain. The V gene's germline CDR1 is MGHRA and CDR2 YSYEKL. This CDR3 is built from 16 residues. V lost 1 base, J lost 4 bases, and 14 bases lay in between. The CDR3 region is CASSQVAGNPGNTIYF. The CDR3 nucleotides are TGCGCCAGCAGCCAAGTGGCGGGGAACCCCGGAAACACCATATATTTT.

The rearrangement links TRBV6-1 to TRBJ2-3, with D perhaps given as TRBD1 or TRBD2 (5 bases each). The V end lost 7 bases, the J end lost 3 bases, and 14 bases lay between the germline ends. This CDR3 is built from 14 residues. Germline V gene lookup returns CDR1 MNHNS and CDR2 SASEGT. The CDR3 spells CASMGPSETDTQYF. Written as DNA, the CDR3 is TGTGCCAGCATGGGACCGAGTGAGACAGATACGCAGTATTTT.

Only a few counts were recorded for this clonotype. This rearrangement joins TRBV7-3 to TRBJ2-3, with D possibly being TRBD2 (7 bases). Per germline, CDR1 SGHTA and CDR2 FQGTGA. With 11 bases removed from V and 6 bases from J, the gap between germline ends came to 21 bases. The CDR3 length is 14 residues. CDR3 region: CASGRGLTGDTQYF. The CDR3 bases are TGTGCCTCTGGGAGGGGCCTAACAGGGGATACGCAGTATTTT.

The chain links TRBV18 to TRBJ1-3; no clear D gene. CDR3 length: 16 residues. Trimming cost V 3 bases and J 3 bases, with 15 bases left between them. Germline-derived CDR1 and CDR2 are KGHSH and LQKENI. CDR3 region: CASSPRDLVDGNTIYF. In nucleotides, the CDR3 is TGTGCCAGCTCACCCCGCGACCTGGTGGATGGAAACACCATATATTTT.

A word on this clonotype: It may be a read error: a sequence one base away is much more abundant. V is TRBV30 and J is TRBJ1-6; D is ambiguous. Germline V gene data show CDR1 as GTSNPN and CDR2 as SVGIG (reference sequence). Trimming shortened V by 2 bases and J by 7 bases, and 6 bases separated the two germline ends. This CDR3 spans 12 amino acids. The CDR3 spells CAWSRLNSPLHF. The CDR3 DNA reads as TGTGCCTGGAGTCGGTTAAATTCACCCCTCCACTTT.

This chain connects TRBV2 to TRBJ1-1, with unresolved D. V lost 4 bases to trimming and J lost 2 bases, with 8 bases between them. This CDR3 has 13 residues. CDR1 is SNHLY, CDR2 FYNNEI, per germline. DNA for the CDR3: TGTGCCAGCAGTGTGCAAGCCAACACTGAAGCTTTCTTT. It yields the protein CASSVQANTEAFF.

This chain connects TRBV7-8 to TRBJ1-1; D not certain. Germline lookup yields CDR1 SGHVS and CDR2 FQNEAQ. V shed 0 bases and J shed 6 bases, with 14 bases lying between them. The CDR3 totals 15 residues. CDR3 coding DNA: TGTGCCAGCAGCTTAGCAGTGGGTACGACTGCTGAAGCTTTCTTT. Translating it yields CASSLAVGTTAEAFF.

The chain carries TRBV7-2 and TRBJ1-1; no clear D gene. Germline V gene lookup returns CDR1 SGHTA and CDR2 FQGNSA. Trimming left V 3 bases short and J 11 bases short, with 13 bases between. This CDR3 spans 12 amino acids. CDR3 loop: CASSFFGSEAFF. CDR3 DNA: TGTGCCAGCAGCTTCTTCGGAAGTGAGGCTTTCTTT.

This clonotype was detected many times. V is TRBV15 and J is TRBJ1-1, with D possibly being TRBD1 (6 bases). The CDR3 is 14 amino acids. Germline V gene sequence: CDR1 LNHNV, CDR2 YYDKDF (reference sequence). The V gene lost 9 bases and the J gene lost 2 bases, with 16 bases spanning the gap. CDR3 nucleotides: TGTGCCACAGTACGAGGGGGATACAACACTGAAGCTTTCTTT. Its translation: CATVRGGYNTEAFF.

On this clonotype itself: A read error may be the cause here, since a much bigger clone is one base away. This sequence joins TRBV10-3 and TRBJ2-7, with unresolved D. From germline, CDR1 is ENHRY and CDR2 SYGVKD. With 2 bases removed from V and 6 bases from J, the gap between germline ends came to 5 bases. The CDR3 contains 11 residues. The CDR3 DNA reads TGTGCCATCAGTGAGGCGTGCGAGCAGTACTTC. It encodes CAISEACEQYF.

This clonotype showed up just a few times. The chain uses TRBV5-1 and TRBJ1-6, with D uncertain. Germline CDR1 is SGHRS and CDR2 is YFSETQ. This CDR3 has 13 amino acids. V lost 2 bases, J lost 8 bases, and 8 bases lay in between. The CDR3, as DNA: TGCGCCAGCAGCTTCGGGAGTGATTCACCCCTCCACTTT. Protein: CASSFGSDSPLHF.

The chain employs TRBV5-8 and TRBJ1-2, with TRBD1 as a possible D gene (5 bases). Germline-derived CDR1 and CDR2 are SGHTS and YDEGEE. The V and J ends lost 6 bases and 8 bases respectively, with 20 bases between them. CDR3 size: 14 residues. The CDR3 here is CASIPGTPRLGYTF. The CDR3 DNA reads as TGTGCCAGCATCCCCGGGACTCCCCGCTTAGGCTACACCTTC.